A few counts support the clone carrying this T cell receptor (beta chain). Its antigen is as yet unknown. Using a J-beta primer mix together with a sample-barcoded 5' primer, a second PCR was run for 7 to 11 cycles. Each TCR beta cDNA got a 12-nucleotide random molecular identifier. Each CDR3 protein is one row after TCRdb ran MiXCR on the 5' RACE reads. The data contain 800,000 to 950,000 distinct CDR3 sequences, about 48% of them singletons. The sample comes from a study of blood T cells in healthy people across ages. Findings and limits, study-wide: It was found that TCR beta diversity correlated strongly with the percentage of naive T cells. Estimated diversity that came from one million T cells was considered an underestimate. As age increased, TCR beta diversity per million T cells fell in a roughly linear fashion.

Trimming cost V 6 bases and J 4 bases, with 12 bases left between them. Germline values: CDR1 MNHEY, CDR2 SVGAGI. This CDR3 is 13 amino acids long. Material: blood. J is TRBJ2-5 and V is TRBV6-5; D possibly corresponds to TRBD1 (6 bases). This clonotype was obtained from a young man in good health. This chain's CDR3 is CASSYGQLETQYF. CDR3 coding DNA: TGTGCCAGCAGCTATGGACAGTTAGAGACCCAGTACTTC.